The sequence of this T cell receptor (beta chain) was determined in a study of T-cell reconstitution after alpha-beta-depleted transplantation in children (dated by TCRdb to the mid-2010s). With respect to the entire study: The study quantitatively tracked T-cell immune reconstitution after TCRalphabeta/CD19-depleted allogeneic hematopoietic cell transplantation in children using TCR repertoire profiling.

Overall study results and their limits: The apparently early recovery of alphabetaT-cell counts about two months after transplant reportedly depended on only several hundred rapidly expanded clones that came from non-depleted graft cells. In some patients, the high TCRbeta diversity seen at day 60 was put down to recipient T cells and intrathymic progenitors that had survived conditioning. The frequencies of hyperexpanded clones fell over the following months, and after one year, T-cell counts and TCRbeta diversity were mostly attributed to newly produced T cells.

The treatment or condition label, read with the paper, signifies: allogeneic hematopoietic cell transplantation with graft depleted of TCRalphabeta T cells and CD19 B cells. The transplant recipients were children given TCRalphabeta/CD19-depleted allogeneic hematopoietic cell grafts. On this clonotype: Its specific antigen is unknown. Base qualities were left out, and no much larger clone turns up one base away.

Measured from the cysteine to the phenylalanine, the CDR3 is 14 residues long. The sequence is cut down to CDR3 DNA, 42 bases in frame from base 1. The junction shows trimming of 7 bases on V and 5 bases on J, and the gene matches do not reach 7 bases of it. The protocol used for the library was PCR. Reads for this sample came from an Illumina HiSeq 2500. TCR library preparation used molecular barcoding, with unique molecular identifiers applied to normalize quantification of the TCRbeta repertoire. TCRdb trimmed public reads at Q25 via fastp, called clones via MiXCR and kept in-frame beta chains. Identical CDR3 protein sequences are pooled into one entry, listed with their most common genes and DNA. This sample holds a few hundred thousand distinct CDR3 sequences; around 15% were observed only once. Around 28% of the sample lies in the top ten.

The TCR was taken from a boy less than two years old who had a stem cell transplant for Wiskott-Aldrich syndrome, so the T cells may come from the graft donor. The chain was built from TRBV12-3 or TRBV12-4 and TRBJ2-1, and 8 junction bases match TRBD2. The sample was PBMCs, mostly from graft donor cells, taken 360 days after TCRalphabeta/CD19-depleted stem cell transplant. The bases are TGTGCCAGCACCCGGGGGGGGCGAGACAATGAGCAGTTCTTC. Translation gives CASTRGGRDNEQFF.